This TCR beta chain was captured in a study of blood T cell repertoires in COVID-19. Study summary: Donors in the United States, Italy and Spain gave samples during acute or convalescent COVID-19.

This CDR3 contains 13 residues. Germline CDR1 and CDR2: GTSNPN and SVGIG (reference sequence). V was cut by 1 base and J by 11 bases, with 14 bases left in between. Each participant's cohort was designated according to participant-reported clinical history. Original analysis: How many nucleated cells were present was estimated from reference gene primer amplification. Here immunoSEQ multiplex PCR was the method, and the copy in TCRdb shows in-frame clones only, minus some. V, J and clone size are taken as reported in that table, and D and trimming were inferred from the DNA itself. The repertoire includes 130,000 or so clones, about 81% of them detected once, and 2% to 3% sits in the top ten.

The chain has TRBV30 and TRBJ1-4, with D possibly being TRBD1 (5 bases). The TCR sequence derives from a man aged 35-49 years with acute COVID-19. Sample: PBMCs or T cells enriched from blood (not recorded which). CDR3 sequence reads: CAWSAGELRKLFF. CDR3 nucleotides: TGTGCCTGGAGTGCGGGGGAGTTGAGGAAACTGTTTTTT.